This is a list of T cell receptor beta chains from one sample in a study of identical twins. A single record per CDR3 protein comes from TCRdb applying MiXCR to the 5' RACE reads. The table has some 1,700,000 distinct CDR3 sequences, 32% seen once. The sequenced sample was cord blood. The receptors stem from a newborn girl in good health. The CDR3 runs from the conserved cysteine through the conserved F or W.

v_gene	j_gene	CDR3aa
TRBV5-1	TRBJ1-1	CASSLYAGGVNTEAFF
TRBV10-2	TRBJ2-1	CASSEQGLAAYNEQFF
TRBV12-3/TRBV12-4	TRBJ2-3	CASSERERTDTQYF
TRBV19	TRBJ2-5	CASSPGWGGAPQETQYF
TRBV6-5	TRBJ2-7	CASSYPRDRHYEQYF
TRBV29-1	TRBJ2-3	CSVAGLLTDTQYF
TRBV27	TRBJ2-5	CASSFITSSSEQYF
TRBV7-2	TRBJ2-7	CASSLGLATNEQYF
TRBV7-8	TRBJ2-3	CASRLAGGKDTQYF
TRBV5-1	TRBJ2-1	CASSLGDRVGDEQFF
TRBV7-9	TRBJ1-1	CASSSGRLMNTEAFF
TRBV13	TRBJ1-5	CASGNGRNQPQHF
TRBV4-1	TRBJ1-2	CASSQVTAIRANYGYTF
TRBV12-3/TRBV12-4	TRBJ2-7	CASRGAYERYF
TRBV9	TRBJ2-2	CASSVRTANTGELFF
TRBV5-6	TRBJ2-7	CASSLGWSTFSYEQYF
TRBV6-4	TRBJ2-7	CASSGQGTYYEQYF
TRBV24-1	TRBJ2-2	CATSDLSTGELFF
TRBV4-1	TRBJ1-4	CASSQARLNEKLFF
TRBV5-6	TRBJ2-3	CASSLRRTADTQYF
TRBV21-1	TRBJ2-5	CASSTGLAGVQETQYF
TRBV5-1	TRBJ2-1	CASRWTGNEQFF
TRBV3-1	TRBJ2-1	CASSQSTSGVAYNEQFF
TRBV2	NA	CASSEGLAGGITETQYF
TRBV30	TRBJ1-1	CAWSVGWTSGQENTEAFF
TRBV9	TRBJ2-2	CASSVGRRELFF
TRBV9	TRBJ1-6	CASSPGQTSSYNSPLHF
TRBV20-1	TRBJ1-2	CSAPRTGRYGYTF
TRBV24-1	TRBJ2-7	CATSDWRGGSYNEQYF
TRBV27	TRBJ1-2	CASSSLPGLGGYTF
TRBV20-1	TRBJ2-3	CSASFLERESWTDTQYF
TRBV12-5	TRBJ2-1	CASGLVLAGYNYNEQFF
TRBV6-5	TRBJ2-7	CASSSGLAGVEQYF
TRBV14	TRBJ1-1	CASSHRARTENTEAFF
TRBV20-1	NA	CSARGLSETQYF
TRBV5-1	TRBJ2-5	CASSPGAVSGETQYF
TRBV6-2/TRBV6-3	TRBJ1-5	CASSFGDRGTQPQHF
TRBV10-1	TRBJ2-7	CASSDSPGYEQYF
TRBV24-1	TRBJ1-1	CATRTTGNTEAFF
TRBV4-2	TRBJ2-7	CASSQDTSGSSYEQYF
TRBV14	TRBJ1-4	CASSRLNEKLFF
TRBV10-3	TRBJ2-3	CAIATGGLDTQYF
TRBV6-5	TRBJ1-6	CASSYMPDRISYNSPPHF
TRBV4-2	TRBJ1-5	CASSQDRGPNQPQHF
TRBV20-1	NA	CSASTRAMYEQYF
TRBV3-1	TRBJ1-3	CASSQDFPGRGGNTIYF
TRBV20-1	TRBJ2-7	CSARAPGTTYEQYF
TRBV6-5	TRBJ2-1	CASGTNEQFF
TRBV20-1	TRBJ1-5	CSARDFTGNQPQHF
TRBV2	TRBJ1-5	CASDRDINQPQHF
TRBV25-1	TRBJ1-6	CASSVDSKLSPLHF
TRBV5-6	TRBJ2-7	CASSVTVWGNEQYF
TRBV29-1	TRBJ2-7	CSPVPQEPYEQYF
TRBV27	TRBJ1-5	CASSFWGGQPQHF
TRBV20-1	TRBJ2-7	CSARDARSSYEQYF
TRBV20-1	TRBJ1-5	CSASRDSNSNQPQHF
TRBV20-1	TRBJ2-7	CSARGIGTTDSYEQYF
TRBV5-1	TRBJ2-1	CASSKYVGVSNEQFF
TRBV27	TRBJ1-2	CASSLLQGDGYTF
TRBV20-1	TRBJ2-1	CSARGDIRNNEQFF